Listed here are 20 T cell receptor beta chains from one sample, sequenced in a study of glioma-infiltrating T cells after dendritic cell vaccination. Only in-frame clones appear in the TCRdb table, and some are missing; sequencing was by immunoSEQ multiplex PCR. Of around 96,000 clones in the sample, about 79% were seen once. Specimen: blood, collected before dendritic cell vaccination. These receptors originate from a human donor with glioblastoma.

J is TRBJ2-2 and V is TRBV4-1; maybe TRBD2 (5 bases). This CDR3 spans 16 amino acids. The V gene lost 1 base and the J gene lost 7 bases, with 16 bases spanning the gap. CDR1 and CDR2 (germline): MGHRA, YSYEKL. CDR3: CASSQGRWEWGGELFF. In nucleotides, the CDR3 is TGCGCCAGCAGCCAAGGTCGGTGGGAGTGGGGCGGGGAGCTGTTTTTT.

This clone was picked up many times. V is TRBV4-2 and J is TRBJ1-3; perhaps TRBD1 as D (6 bases). Trimming pared 0 bases from V and 0 bases from J, leaving 15 bases between. The CDR3 is 18 amino acids. Germline lookup yields CDR1 LGHNA and CDR2 YNFKEQ. The CDR3: CASSQDLQGRSSGNTIYF. The CDR3 DNA follows: TGTGCCAGCAGCCAAGACCTACAGGGTAGGAGCTCTGGAAACACCATATATTTT.

The rearrangement joins TRBV9 to TRBJ1-6, with 8 bases fitting TRBD1. Germline V gene data show CDR1 as SGDLS and CDR2 as YYNGEE. The CDR3 contains 14 residues. V shed 1 base, J shed 7 bases, and the junction held 1 base outside the gene matches. CDR3 DNA sequence: TGTGCCAGCAGCGTACAGGGGGCAAATTCACCCCTCCACTTT. Translating gives CASSVQGANSPLHF.

This chain links TRBV4-1 with TRBJ1-2; D remains ambiguous. This CDR3 has 13 amino acids. Germline V gives CDR1 MGHRA, CDR2 YSYEKL. The V end lost 1 base, the J end lost 0 bases, and 3 bases lay between the germline ends. The chain's CDR3 is CASSQGANYGYTF. DNA of the CDR3: TGCGCCAGCAGCCAAGGAGCTAACTATGGCTACACCTTC.

This clone was found a few times. The rearrangement uses TRBV7-2 and TRBJ2-5, with D tentatively TRBD2 (7 bases). The CDR3 is made up of 15 amino acids. Germline V gene sequence: CDR1 SGHTA, CDR2 FQGNSA. Trimming pared 8 bases from V and 4 bases from J, leaving 20 bases between. The CDR3 loop is CASGSHPGGRETQYF. CDR3 in DNA: TGTGCCAGCGGCTCGCATCCGGGGGGCCGAGAGACCCAGTACTTC.

The rearrangement uses TRBV19 and TRBJ1-2; D gene ambiguous. Germline-derived CDR1 and CDR2 are LNHDA and SQIVND (reference sequence). The CDR3 length is 13 residues. V was shortened by 2 bases and J by 0 bases, with 4 bases between the two germline ends. CDR3 nucleotides: TGTGCCAGTAGTATACGGGCTAACTATGGCTACACCTTC. This codes for CASSIRANYGYTF. The full variable domain, rest sourced from reference TRBV19 and TRBJ1-2, is DGGITQSPKYLFRKEGQNVTLSCEQNLNHDAMYWYRQDPGQGLRLIYYSQIVNDFQKGDIAEGYSVSREKKESFPLTVTSAQKNPTAFYLCASSIRANYGYTFGSGTRLTVV.

This chain links TRBV27 with TRBJ1-6; unclear D gene. Germline CDR1 and CDR2: MNHEY and SMNVEV (reference sequence). With 1 base removed from V and 10 bases from J, the gap between germline ends came to 8 bases. The CDR3 contains 13 residues. In DNA, the CDR3 is TGTGCCAGCAGTTTATATCGGGAATCACCCCTCCACTTT. It specifies CASSLYRESPLHF.

The chain is built from TRBV27 and TRBJ1-1; D is ambiguous. This CDR3 comprises 16 residues. The V end was cut by 8 bases, the J end by 2 bases, with 21 bases between. CDR1 MNHEY and CDR2 SMNVEV come from the germline V gene (reference sequence). CDR3 DNA sequence: TGTGCCAGCTCCCTATTTGGACTCGGGGTAAACACTGAAGCTTTCTTT. Its translation is CASSLFGLGVNTEAFF.

The sample holds a few counts of this clone. The V gene is TRBV7-9, the J gene TRBJ1-3; tentatively, D is TRBD1 (5 bases). The CDR3 length is 14 residues. Germline CDR1 reads SEHNR; CDR2 reads FQNEAQ (reference sequence). The V and J ends lost 5 bases and 2 bases respectively, with 10 bases between them. The CDR3 loop reads CASSEGVAGNTIYF. CDR3 coding DNA: TGTGCCAGCAGCGAAGGGGTCGCTGGAAACACCATATATTTT.

V and J are TRBV19 and TRBJ2-7, with 7 bases fitting TRBD1. The germline V gene encodes CDR1 LNHDA and CDR2 SQIVND (reference sequence). The ends lost 4 bases at V and 2 bases at J; junction bases unmatched: 5. CDR3 length: 14 residues. The CDR3 DNA is TGTGCCAGTAGTACGAGGACAGGAGCCTACGAGCAGTACTTC. This sequence encodes CASSTRTGAYEQYF.

The chain carries TRBV7-9 and TRBJ1-2; no firm D call. CDR1 and CDR2 from the germline V gene are SEHNR and FQNEAQ (reference sequence). This CDR3 region has 14 residues. V was shortened by 1 base and J by 2 bases, with 8 bases between the two germline ends. The chain's CDR3 is CASSLVGGNYGYTF. The CDR3 DNA follows: TGTGCCAGCAGCTTAGTTGGAGGAAACTATGGCTACACCTTC.

The rearrangement joins TRBV27 to TRBJ2-3; TRBD2 aligns across 7 bases. CDR1 and CDR2 from the germline V gene are MNHEY and SMNVEV (reference sequence). Trimming at V came to 1 base and at J to 2 bases, leaving 9 bases not matched to a gene. The CDR3 sequence is 17 residues long. CDR3 DNA: TGTGCCAGCAGTTTATATCGGTTAACTAGCGCCACAGATACGCAGTATTTT. As protein: CASSLYRLTSATDTQYF.

The gene calls are TRBV19 and TRBJ1-2, with 8 bases matching TRBD1. The CDR3 has 16 residues. J lost 3 bases, V lost 4 bases, and 10 bases had no gene match. Germline V CDR1 and CDR2: LNHDA, SQIVND (reference sequence). CDR3 bases: TGTGCCAGTAGTACGGGCTGGGACAGGAGTTACTATGGCTACACCTTC. Translated: CASSTGWDRSYYGYTF. The variable domain in full, with the rest retrieved from reference TRBV19 and TRBJ1-2, is DGGITQSPKYLFRKEGQNVTLSCEQNLNHDAMYWYRQDPGQGLRLIYYSQIVNDFQKGDIAEGYSVSREKKESFPLTVTSAQKNPTAFYLCASSTGWDRSYYGYTFGSGTRLTVV.

The chain couples TRBV7-2 to TRBJ2-1, with 13 bases matching TRBD2. Unmatched junction bases numbered 9, after V lost 7 bases and J lost 0 bases. CDR1 is SGHTA, CDR2 FQGNSA, per germline. The CDR3 spans 18 residues. This CDR3 reads CASTTGTSGVGSYNEQFF. The DNA for the CDR3 is TGTGCCAGCACCACCGGGACTAGCGGGGTGGGCTCCTACAATGAGCAGTTCTTC.

The chain recombines TRBV5-6 with TRBJ1-2, with 9 bases matching TRBD1. This CDR3 comprises 16 residues. The V gene's germline CDR1 is SGHDT and CDR2 YYEEEE. The V segment lost 4 bases and the J segment 1 base; nucleotides outside the gene matches: 8. The CDR3 nucleotides are TGTGCCAGCAGCCAGACTTGGGACAGGGATAACTATGGCTACACCTTC. It encodes CASSQTWDRDNYGYTF.

V usage is TRBV18 and J usage is TRBJ2-1; 7 bases fit TRBD2. V trimming: 3 bases; J trimming: 2 bases; junction bases outside the gene matches: 4. Looked up from germline, CDR1 is KGHSH and CDR2 is LQKENI. The CDR3 has 15 amino acids. The CDR3 loop reads CASSPWGGAYNEQFF. CDR3 nucleotides: TGTGCCAGCTCACCGTGGGGGGGGGCCTACAATGAGCAGTTCTTC.

This clone occurred a few times. V gene TRBV5-5 combines with J gene TRBJ2-7; 13 nucleotides match TRBD2. V was clipped by 2 bases and J by 3 bases; unmatched bases: 8. This CDR3 has 17 amino acids. The V gene's germline CDR1 is SGHKS and CDR2 YYEKEE (reference sequence). The chain's CDR3 is CASSFRLAGGPIYEQYF. CDR3 DNA sequence: TGTGCCAGCAGCTTTCGACTAGCGGGGGGCCCTATCTACGAGCAGTACTTC.

The V call is TRBV19, the J call TRBJ1-2; D is unresolved. CDR3 size: 16 residues. Germline V gene sequence: CDR1 LNHDA, CDR2 SQIVND (reference sequence). Trimming stripped 7 bases from V and 4 bases from J, with 22 bases between. The CDR3 spells CASIKVAGFGSYGYTF. CDR3 nucleotide sequence: TGTGCCAGTATAAAGGTTGCGGGCTTTGGCAGCTATGGCTACACCTTC.

The rearrangement joins TRBV7-9 to TRBJ2-3, with 12 nucleotides matching TRBD2. The CDR3 runs to 16 residues. CDR1 and CDR2 from the germline V gene are SEHNR and FQNEAQ (reference sequence). Trimming cost V 3 bases and J 6 bases; bases outside gene matches: 7. The DNA of the CDR3 is TGTGCCAGCAGCTTCAGACTAGCGGGGGAACATGATACGCAGTATTTT. Translation gives CASSFRLAGEHDTQYF. The variable domain in full, completed from reference TRBV7-9 and TRBJ2-3, reads DTGVSQNPRHKITKRGQNVTFRCDPISEHNRLYWYRQTLGQGPEFLTYFQNEAQLEKSRLLSDRFSAERPKGSFSTLEIQRTEQGDSAMYLCASSFRLAGEHDTQYFGPGTRLTVL.

This clone is medium-sized. The sample carries other DNA sequences with the same CDR3. The J gene is TRBJ1-2, the V gene TRBV27, with a possible D match to TRBD1 (5 bases). Trimming removed 2 bases from V and 2 bases from J, with 9 bases in between. Per the germline V gene, CDR1 is MNHEY and CDR2 is SMNVEV (reference sequence). The CDR3 sequence is 14 residues long. CDR3 region: CASSLQGGNYGYTF. CDR3 in DNA: TGTGCCAGCAGTTTACAGGGCGGAAACTATGGCTACACCTTC.